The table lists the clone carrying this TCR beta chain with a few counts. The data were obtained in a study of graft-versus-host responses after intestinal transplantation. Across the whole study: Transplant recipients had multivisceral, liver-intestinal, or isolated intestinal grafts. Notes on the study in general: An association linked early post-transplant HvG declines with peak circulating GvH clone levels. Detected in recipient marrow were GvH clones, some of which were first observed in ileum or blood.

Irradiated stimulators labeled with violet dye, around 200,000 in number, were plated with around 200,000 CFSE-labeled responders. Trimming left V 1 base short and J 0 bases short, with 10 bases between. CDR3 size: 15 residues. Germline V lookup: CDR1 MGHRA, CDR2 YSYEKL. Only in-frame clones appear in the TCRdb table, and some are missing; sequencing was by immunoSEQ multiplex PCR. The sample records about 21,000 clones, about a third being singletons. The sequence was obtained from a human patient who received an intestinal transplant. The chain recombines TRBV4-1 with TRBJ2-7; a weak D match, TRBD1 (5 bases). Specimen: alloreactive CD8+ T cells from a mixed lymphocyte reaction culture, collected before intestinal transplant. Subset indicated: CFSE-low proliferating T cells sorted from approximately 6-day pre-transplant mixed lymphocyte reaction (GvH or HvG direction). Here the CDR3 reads CASSQVGASSYEQYF. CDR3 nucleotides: TGCGCCAGCAGCCAAGTTGGGGCTAGCTCCTACGAGCAGTACTTC.